These 26 T cell receptor beta chains were all obtained from the same sample, sequenced in a study of T cell repertoires in cytomegalovirus infection. TCRdb reprocessed the reads with MiXCR, giving one entry per CDR3 protein. The sample has roughly 120,000 distinct CDR3 sequences; 30% to 40% are singletons. No antigen has been identified for these receptors. Source: CD8+ T cells from cultured PBMCs, taken from culture after CMV antigen stimulation. Every receptor here comes from a human donor in good health (CMV status not recorded). Some clones in this sample may be carry-over from other donors' samples.

The J gene is TRBJ1-3, the V gene TRBV7-8, with TRBD1 matching over 7 bases. CDR3 length: 16 residues. J lost 13 bases, V lost 1 base, and 16 bases had no gene match. From germline, CDR1 is SGHVS and CDR2 FQNEAQ. CDR3 protein: CASSLETGRRFARIYF. CDR3 in DNA: TGTGCCAGCAGCTTAGAGACAGGGAGAAGGTTTGCCAGGATATATTTT.

This clonotype was seen a handful of times. This chain links TRBV29-1 with TRBJ2-7; TRBD2 agrees at 7 bases. V was clipped by 5 bases and J by 5 bases; unmatched bases: 15. Germline values: CDR1 SQVTM, CDR2 ANQGSEA. The CDR3 totals 15 residues. The CDR3 loop reads CSVSYGRGRVNEQYF. The CDR3 DNA reads as TGCAGCGTTAGTTACGGACGGGGGAGGGTGAACGAGCAGTACTTC.

The chain recombines TRBV6-6 with TRBJ2-5; D possibly corresponds to TRBD1 (6 bases). The CDR3 contains 16 residues. Between the trimmed V and J ends, which lost 3 bases and 3 bases, there was a span of 17 bases. Germline assignment: CDR1 MNHNY and CDR2 SVGAGI (reference sequence). The CDR3 loop reads CASSYPRGRREETQYF. The CDR3 nucleotides read TGTGCCAGCAGTTATCCCAGGGGACGTAGAGAAGAGACCCAGTACTTC.

A remark on this clonotype: Its ends do not fully match the called genes, so a read error is possible. The chain recombines TRBV5-3 with TRBJ2-2, with TRBD1 as a possible D gene (6 bases). TRBV5-3 is an ORF, with its function uncertain. The CDR3 runs to 15 residues. This CDR3 is CASSLGQGNTGELFF. In DNA form, the CDR3 reads TGTGCCAGCAGCTTGGGCCAGGGGAATACCGGGGAGCTGTTTTTT.

This CDR3 is CASSFSDSSYEQYF. Written as DNA, the CDR3 is TGTGCCAGCAGTTTCTCCGACTCCTCCTACGAGCAGTACTTC. This chain links TRBV6-6 with TRBJ2-7; D gene ambiguous. Germline CDR1 MNHNY, CDR2 SVGAGI (reference sequence). The CDR3 spans 14 residues. V was clipped by 4 bases and J by 0 bases, with 10 bases between them.

In this sample, this clonotype turned up a few times. The J gene is TRBJ2-7, the V gene TRBV12-3 or TRBV12-4; D is uncertain. With 3 bases removed from V and 0 bases from J, the gap between germline ends came to 9 bases. This CDR3 comprises 14 residues. CDR3 DNA sequence: TGTGCCAGCAGTTTTGGTGGCTTCTCCTACGAGCAGTACTTC. It yields the protein CASSFGGFSYEQYF.

The V gene is TRBV4-1, the J gene TRBJ2-1; unclear D gene. Germline V CDR1 and CDR2: MGHRA, YSYEKL. V was clipped by 5 bases and J by 3 bases, with 14 bases between them. This CDR3 comprises 15 residues. The CDR3 reads CASSYEAPDYNEQFF. The CDR3 nucleotides are TGCGCCAGCAGCTACGAGGCCCCAGACTACAATGAGCAGTTCTTC.

V is TRBV6-2 or TRBV6-3 and J is TRBJ1-1; D is unresolved. The CDR3 has 14 residues. V was shortened by 2 bases and J by 0 bases, with 7 bases between the two germline ends. The V gene's germline CDR1 is MNHEY and CDR2 SVGEGT. CDR3 protein: CASSYTSLNTEAFF. CDR3 nucleotides: TGTGCCAGCAGTTACACGTCCCTGAACACTGAAGCTTTCTTT.

V and J are TRBV12-3 or TRBV12-4 and TRBJ1-6; 7 bases are shared with TRBD1. The V segment lost 6 bases and the J segment 8 bases; nucleotides outside the gene matches: 4. The length of the CDR3 is 13 residues. The CDR3 nucleotides read TGTGCCAGCAGCAGGGACAGCTATTCACCCCTCCACTTT. It codes for CASSRDSYSPLHF.

In its sample, this clonotype was seen a few times. The chain combines TRBV6-1 with TRBJ2-3, with TRBD2 identical over 10 bases. The CDR3 runs 15 residues. Looked up from germline, CDR1 is MNHNS and CDR2 is SASEGT. V was clipped by 6 bases and J by 6 bases; unmatched bases: 9. The CDR3 reads CASRAKRGGRDTQYF. The CDR3 DNA reads TGTGCCAGCAGGGCCAAGCGGGGGGGCCGGGATACGCAGTATTTT.

The chain is built from TRBV7-6 and TRBJ1-5; D might be TRBD1 (5 bases). V was cut by 4 bases and J by 4 bases, with 11 bases left in between. The CDR3 runs to 14 residues. In germline, CDR1 is SGHVS, CDR2 FNYEAQ. CDR3 coding DNA: TGTGCCAGCAGCTCGGGACTCTTGAATCAGCCCCAGCATTTT. Its protein is CASSSGLLNQPQHF. The full variable domain, with the rest looked up from reference TRBV7-6 and TRBJ1-5, is GAGVSQSPRYKVTKRGQDVALRCDPISGHVSLYWYRQALGQGPEFLTYFNYEAQQDKSGLPNDRFSAERPEGSISTLTIQRTEQRDSAMYRCASSSGLLNQPQHFGDGTRLSIL.

The chain couples TRBV6-6 to TRBJ2-3, with unresolved D. V lost 8 bases and J 4 bases, leaving 13 bases between the germline ends. Germline CDR1 MNHNY, CDR2 SVGAGI (reference sequence). CDR3 size: 13 residues. CDR3: CASAPWPPDTQYF. The CDR3 bases are TGTGCCAGCGCACCGTGGCCTCCAGATACGCAGTATTTT.

This clonotype was detected many times. V and J are TRBV7-8 and TRBJ2-3; 7 bases fit TRBD1. The ends lost 6 bases at V and 5 bases at J; junction bases unmatched: 5. Germline assignment: CDR1 SGHVS and CDR2 FQNEAQ. This CDR3 is built from 13 residues. The CDR3 protein is CASSYRGRDTQYF. CDR3 coding DNA: TGTGCCAGCAGTTACAGGGGCCGAGATACGCAGTATTTT. Filled out from reference TRBV7-8 and TRBJ2-3, the complete variable domain reads GAGVSQSPRYKVAKRGQDVALRCDPISGHVSLFWYQQALGQGPEFLTYFQNEAQLDKSGLPSDRFFAERPEGSVSTLKIQRTQQEDSAVYLCASSYRGRDTQYFGPGTRLTVL.

This sequence joins TRBV7-9 and TRBJ1-3; TRBD1 matches 7 bases. The CDR3 is made up of 15 amino acids. The J segment lost 7 bases and the V segment lost 5 bases, leaving 11 bases of the junction unmatched. In germline, CDR1 is SEHNR, CDR2 FQNEAQ (reference sequence). The CDR3 protein is CASSPPGQSSNTIYF. CDR3 nucleotides: TGTGCCAGCAGCCCTCCGGGACAGTCAAGTAACACCATATATTTT.

In its sample, this clonotype was seen a few times. The chain joins TRBV11-1 to TRBJ2-5; D is uncertain. The CDR3 is made up of 16 amino acids. The germline CDR1 and CDR2 sequences are SGHAT and FQDESV (reference sequence). Trimming cost V 0 bases and J 4 bases, with 15 bases left between them. CDR3 sequence: CASSLATRVGRETQYF. CDR3 nucleotide sequence: TGTGCCAGCAGCTTAGCCACCCGAGTCGGGCGAGAGACCCAGTACTTC.

The V and J genes are TRBV2 and TRBJ1-3, with D possibly matching TRBD1 (5 bases). CDR3 length: 14 amino acids. Germline-derived CDR1 and CDR2 are SNHLY and FYNNEI. V gave up 3 bases and J gave up 2 bases, with 8 bases separating them. CDR3 sequence: CASSEVGPGNTIYF. In nucleotides, the CDR3 is TGTGCCAGCAGTGAGGTGGGGCCTGGAAACACCATATATTTT.

This clonotype was counted only a few times. This rearrangement joins TRBV11-3 to TRBJ2-2; 7 positions agree with TRBD1. In germline, CDR1 is SGHNT, CDR2 YENEEA. The CDR3 sequence is 14 residues long. Trimming cost V 6 bases and J 3 bases; bases outside gene matches: 4. The CDR3 loop is CASSSTGDTGELFF. In nucleotides, the CDR3 is TGTGCCAGCAGTTCTACAGGGGACACCGGGGAGCTGTTTTTT. The variable domain in full, completed from reference TRBV11-3 and TRBJ2-2, reads EAGVVQSPRYKIIEKKQPVAFWCNPISGHNTLYWYLQNLGQGPELLIRYENEEAVDDSQLPKDRFSAERLKGVDSTLKIQPAELGDSAVYLCASSSTGDTGELFFGEGSRLTVL.

This clonotype was seen more than once but under ten times. The chain links TRBV4-1 to TRBJ1-1; D is ambiguous. The CDR3 has 14 amino acids. Germline V CDR1 and CDR2: MGHRA, YSYEKL. V lost 0 bases to trimming and J lost 1 base, with 6 bases between them. CDR3 nucleotides: TGCGCCAGCAGCCAAGACTGGGAGAACACTGAAGCTTTCTTT. It specifies CASSQDWENTEAFF.

The chain carries TRBV15 and TRBJ2-1, with D possibly matching TRBD1 (6 bases). The CDR3 has 15 residues. The V and J ends lost 9 bases and 0 bases respectively, with 15 bases between them. CDR1 LNHNV and CDR2 YYDKDF come from the germline V gene (reference sequence). CDR3 nucleotide sequence: TGTGCCACAGAAGCACGGGACATCTCCTACAATGAGCAGTTCTTC. Translating it yields CATEARDISYNEQFF.

In this sample, this clonotype turned up many times. V and J are TRBV7-2 and TRBJ2-6; a weak D match, TRBD1 (5 bases). V lost 1 base and J 0 bases, leaving 13 bases between the germline ends. This CDR3 is 18 amino acids long. Germline V gene data show CDR1 as SGHTA and CDR2 as FQGNSA. The CDR3 protein is CASSLVIRARSGANVLTF. The DNA of the CDR3 is TGTGCCAGCAGCTTAGTCATCAGGGCCCGCTCTGGGGCCAACGTCCTGACTTTC. The full variable domain, its missing parts supplied by reference TRBV7-2 and TRBJ2-6, is GAGVSQSPSNKVTEKGKDVELRCDPISGHTALYWYRQSLGQGLEFLIYFQGNSAPDKSGLPSDRFSAERTGGSVSTLTIQRTQQEDSAVYLCASSLVIRARSGANVLTFGAGSRLTVL.

This clonotype has ten or more counts. V gene TRBV28 combines with J gene TRBJ1-4, with D unresolved. Trimming stripped 8 bases from V and 5 bases from J, with 9 bases between. This CDR3 has 12 amino acids. Per germline, CDR1 MDHEN and CDR2 SYDVKM. CDR3 nucleotides: TGTGCCAGCTCTTCCGGAAATGAAAAACTGTTTTTT. Translated: CASSSGNEKLFF.

V is TRBV15 and J is TRBJ2-7; 8 bases fit TRBD1. The CDR3 runs 15 residues. Germline V gene data show CDR1 as LNHNV and CDR2 as YYDKDF (reference sequence). The V gene end was trimmed by 5 bases and the J gene end by 0 bases; junction bases not matched to a gene: 6. CDR3 region: CATSLDRGNSYEQYF. Written as DNA, the CDR3 is TGTGCCACCAGCCTAGACAGGGGAAACTCCTACGAGCAGTACTTC.

This clonotype occurred once. The chain is built from TRBV19 and TRBJ2-2, with D hard to call. CDR1 is LNHDA, CDR2 SQIVND, per germline (reference sequence). The V gene lost 4 bases and the J gene lost 3 bases, with 12 bases spanning the gap. There are 15 residues in the CDR3. The CDR3 region has the DNA TGTGCCAGTAGTAACCCACGGGTCTACACCGGGGAGCTGTTTTTT. This sequence encodes CASSNPRVYTGELFF.

This chain links TRBV5-1 with TRBJ1-1; TRBD1 aligns across 9 bases. The V gene's germline CDR1 is SGHRS and CDR2 YFSETQ. There are 15 residues in the CDR3. The trim removed 7 bases at V and 6 bases at J, leaving 13 bases unmatched. The DNA of the CDR3 is TGCGCCAGCCACCGGGACAGGGAGACTTTGGCTGAAGCTTTCTTT. It translates to CASHRDRETLAEAFF.

The genes are TRBV2 and TRBJ2-1; D not resolved. Looked up from germline, CDR1 is SNHLY and CDR2 is FYNNEI. V was cut by 2 bases and J by 4 bases, with 6 bases left in between. The CDR3 has 13 residues. The CDR3 reads CASSENAYNEQFF. CDR3 in DNA: TGTGCCAGCAGTGAAAACGCTTACAATGAGCAGTTCTTC.

The chain carries TRBV5-4 and TRBJ2-1; D uncertain. From germline, CDR1 is SGHNT and CDR2 YYREEE (reference sequence). The CDR3 consists of 12 residues. V was clipped by 0 bases and J by 9 bases, with 7 bases between them. The CDR3 loop is CASSLESGEQFF. The CDR3 region has the DNA TGTGCCAGCAGCTTGGAATCTGGTGAGCAGTTCTTC.